This TCR beta chain was sequenced in a study of cytomegalovirus exposure and HLA in healthy donors. Findings and limits, study-wide: HLA alleles showed associations with 15,000 to 20,000 TCR beta sequences in a later analysis, at a 0.05 false discovery rate. A later examination showed that TCR association rates differed by HLA locus, with DRB1 most and HLA-C fewest. Common viral pathogens (according to a later analysis) appeared linked to several of the most significant clusters. The study labeled about 160 TCR beta chains cytomegalovirus-associated.

Germline-derived CDR1 and CDR2 are SGHTA and FQGNSA. V was clipped by 1 base and J by 4 bases, with 7 bases between them. The CDR3 totals 14 residues. Comments on this clone: Its antigen is unidentified.

Primers included in the PCR were 60 Vbeta and 13 Jbeta primers. Some clones are missing from TCRdb's copy, which holds only in-frame ones; the method was immunoSEQ multiplex PCR. The sample carries 130,000 or so clones, roughly 9% recorded once. The source of this sequence is a woman aged 40 to 55 in good health and CMV-seropositive. The specimen was PBMCs. This chain links TRBV7-2 with TRBJ2-2; no clear D. In DNA, the CDR3 is TGTGCCAGCAGCTTAGGGCAGATCACCGGGGAGCTGTTTTTT. Translated, it gives CASSLGQITGELFF.